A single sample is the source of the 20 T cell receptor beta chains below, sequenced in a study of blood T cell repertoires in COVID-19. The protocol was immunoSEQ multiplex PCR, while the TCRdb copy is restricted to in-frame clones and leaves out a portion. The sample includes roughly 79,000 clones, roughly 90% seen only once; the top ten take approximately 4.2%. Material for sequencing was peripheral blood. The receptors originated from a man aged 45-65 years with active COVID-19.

CDR3 loop: CATSRVGYRGDTQYF. DNA for the CDR3: TGTGCCACCAGCAGAGTAGGATACCGAGGAGATACGCAGTATTTT. The gene calls are TRBV15 and TRBJ2-3, with unresolved D. With 1 base removed from V and 5 bases from J, the gap between germline ends came to 13 bases. Germline loops: CDR1 LNHNV, CDR2 YYDKDF (reference sequence). The CDR3 loop spans 15 amino acids.

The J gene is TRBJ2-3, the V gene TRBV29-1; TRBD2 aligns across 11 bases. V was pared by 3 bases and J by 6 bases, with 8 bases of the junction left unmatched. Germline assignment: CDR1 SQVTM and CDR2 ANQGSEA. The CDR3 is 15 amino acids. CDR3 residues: CSVDLTSGTWDTQYF. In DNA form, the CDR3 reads TGCAGCGTTGATCTGACTAGCGGGACCTGGGATACGCAGTATTTT.

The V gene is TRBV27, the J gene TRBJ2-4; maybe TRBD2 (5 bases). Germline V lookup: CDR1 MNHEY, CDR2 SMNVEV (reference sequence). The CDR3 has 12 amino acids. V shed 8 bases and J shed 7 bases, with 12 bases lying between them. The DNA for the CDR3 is TGTGCCAGCTCGGGGTCCCCGAACATTCAGTACTTC. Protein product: CASSGSPNIQYF.

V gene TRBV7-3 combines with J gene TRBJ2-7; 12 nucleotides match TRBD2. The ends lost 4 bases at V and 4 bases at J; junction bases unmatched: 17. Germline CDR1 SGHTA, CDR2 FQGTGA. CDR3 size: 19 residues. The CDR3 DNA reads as TGTGCCAGCAGCTCCCCCGTGACTAGCGGGAGCCCTATCCGTTACGAGCAGTACTTC. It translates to CASSSPVTSGSPIRYEQYF.

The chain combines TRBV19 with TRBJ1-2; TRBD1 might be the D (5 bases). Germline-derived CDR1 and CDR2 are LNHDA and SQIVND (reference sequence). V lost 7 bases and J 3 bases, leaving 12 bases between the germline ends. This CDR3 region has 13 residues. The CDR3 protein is CASKTDHYYGYTF. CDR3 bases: TGTGCCAGTAAGACAGACCACTACTATGGCTACACCTTC.

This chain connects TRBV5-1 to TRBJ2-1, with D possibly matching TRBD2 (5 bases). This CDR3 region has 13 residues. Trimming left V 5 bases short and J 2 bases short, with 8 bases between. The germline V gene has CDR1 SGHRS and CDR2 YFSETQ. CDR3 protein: CASSEGTYNEQFF. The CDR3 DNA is TGCGCCAGCAGTGAGGGTACCTACAATGAGCAGTTCTTC.

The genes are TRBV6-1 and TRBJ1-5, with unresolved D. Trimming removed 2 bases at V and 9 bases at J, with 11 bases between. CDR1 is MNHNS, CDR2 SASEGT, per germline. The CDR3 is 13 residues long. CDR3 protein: CASSEQSAGPQHF. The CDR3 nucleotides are TGTGCCAGCAGTGAACAGAGCGCGGGGCCCCAGCATTTT.

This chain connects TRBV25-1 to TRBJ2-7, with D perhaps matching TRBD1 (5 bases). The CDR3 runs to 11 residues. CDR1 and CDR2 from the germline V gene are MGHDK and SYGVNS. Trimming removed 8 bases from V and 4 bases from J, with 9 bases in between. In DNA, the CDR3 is TGTGCCAGCCAAGGGGTTTACGAGCAGTACTTC. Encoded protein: CASQGVYEQYF.

This chain's CDR3 is CASTLAGDGYTF. Written as DNA, the CDR3 is TGTGCCAGCACCCTGGCGGGGGATGGCTACACCTTC. V is TRBV5-4 and J is TRBJ1-2; possibly TRBD1 for D (5 bases). The CDR3 extends over 12 amino acids. Germline values: CDR1 SGHNT, CDR2 YYREEE (reference sequence). Trimming pared 6 bases from V and 6 bases from J, leaving 12 bases between.

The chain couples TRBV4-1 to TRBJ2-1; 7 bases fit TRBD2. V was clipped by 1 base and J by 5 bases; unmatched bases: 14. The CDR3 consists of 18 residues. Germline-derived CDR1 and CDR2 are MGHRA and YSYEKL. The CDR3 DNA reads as TGCGCCAGCAGCCAAGGGGCCGGCGGGGGAGGACGTCACAATGAGCAGTTCTTC. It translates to CASSQGAGGGGRHNEQFF.

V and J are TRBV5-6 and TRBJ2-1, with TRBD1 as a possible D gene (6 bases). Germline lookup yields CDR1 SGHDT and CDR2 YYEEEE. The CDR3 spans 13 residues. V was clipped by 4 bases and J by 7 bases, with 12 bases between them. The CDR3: CASSQAGTNEQFF. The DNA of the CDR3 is TGTGCCAGCAGCCAGGCCGGGACAAATGAGCAGTTCTTC.

As DNA, the CDR3 is TGTGCCAGCAGCTCGGGGGGGAACTCTGGAAACACCATATATTTT. It translates to CASSSGGNSGNTIYF. The J gene is TRBJ1-3, the V gene TRBV5-4, with TRBD1 as a possible D gene (5 bases). V lost 3 bases and J lost 0, with 10 bases in between. The CDR3 totals 15 residues. Germline V gene data show CDR1 as SGHNT and CDR2 as YYREEE (reference sequence).

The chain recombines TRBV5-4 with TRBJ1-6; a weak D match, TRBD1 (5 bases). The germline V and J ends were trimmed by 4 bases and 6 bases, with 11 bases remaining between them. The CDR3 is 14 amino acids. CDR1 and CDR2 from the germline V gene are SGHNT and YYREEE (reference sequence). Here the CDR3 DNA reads TGTGCCAGCAGCCTCGGACAAGCTAATTCACCCCTCCACTTT. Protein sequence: CASSLGQANSPLHF. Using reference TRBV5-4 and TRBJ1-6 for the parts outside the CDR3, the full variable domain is ETGVTQSPTHLIKTRGQQVTLRCSSQSGHNTVSWYQQALGQGPQFIFQYYREEENGRGNFPPRFSGLQFPNYSSELNVNALELDDSALYLCASSLGQANSPLHFGNGTRLTVT.

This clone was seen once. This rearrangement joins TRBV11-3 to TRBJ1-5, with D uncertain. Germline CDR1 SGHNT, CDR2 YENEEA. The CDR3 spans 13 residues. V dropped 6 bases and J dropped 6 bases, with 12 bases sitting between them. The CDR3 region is CASSMDSSQPQHF. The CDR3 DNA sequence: TGTGCCAGCAGTATGGACTCGAGTCAGCCCCAGCATTTT. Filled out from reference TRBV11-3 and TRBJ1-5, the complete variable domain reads EAGVVQSPRYKIIEKKQPVAFWCNPISGHNTLYWYLQNLGQGPELLIRYENEEAVDDSQLPKDRFSAERLKGVDSTLKIQPAELGDSAVYLCASSMDSSQPQHFGDGTRLSIL.

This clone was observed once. The CDR3 coding sequence is TGTGCCAGCAGGTACACAGATACGCAGTATTTT. Its translation: CASRYTDTQYF. The chain carries TRBV12-3 or TRBV12-4 and TRBJ2-3; no clear D gene. With 6 bases removed from V and 2 bases from J, the gap between germline ends came to 3 bases. The CDR3 is 11 amino acids.

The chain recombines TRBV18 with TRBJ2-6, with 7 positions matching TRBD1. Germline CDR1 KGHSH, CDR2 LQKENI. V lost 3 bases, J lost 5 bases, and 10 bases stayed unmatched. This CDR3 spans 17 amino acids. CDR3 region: CASSPGLGGAWANVLTF. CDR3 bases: TGTGCCAGCTCACCGGGTTTAGGGGGCGCCTGGGCCAACGTCCTGACTTTC.

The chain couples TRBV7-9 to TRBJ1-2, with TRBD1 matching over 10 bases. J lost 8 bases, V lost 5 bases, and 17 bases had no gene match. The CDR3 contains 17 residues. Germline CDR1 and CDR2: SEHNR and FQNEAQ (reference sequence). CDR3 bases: TGTGCCAGCAGCCCCAGCGGGAGAGACAGGGGGCGCGGAGGCTACACCTTC. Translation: CASSPSGRDRGRGGYTF.

The DNA of the CDR3 is TGTGCCAGCAGCCCCCATGGCACAGATGGGAATGAGCAGTTCTTC. Translation gives CASSPHGTDGNEQFF. V and J are TRBV9 and TRBJ2-1; no clear D gene. This CDR3 has 15 residues. Trimming removed 4 bases from V and 7 bases from J, with 18 bases in between. In germline, CDR1 is SGDLS, CDR2 YYNGEE.

The CDR3, as DNA: TGTGCCAGCAGCCCAGCGGGACAGGGAGGTTGGGAGACCCAGTACTTC. It translates to CASSPAGQGGWETQYF. J is TRBJ2-5 and V is TRBV5-4; 9 bases align to TRBD1. The germline V gene encodes CDR1 SGHNT and CDR2 YYREEE (reference sequence). V was clipped by 4 bases and J by 5 bases; unmatched bases: 12. CDR3 length: 16 residues. The variable domain in full, completed from reference TRBV5-4 and TRBJ2-5, reads ETGVTQSPTHLIKTRGQQVTLRCSSQSGHNTVSWYQQALGQGPQFIFQYYREEENGRGNFPPRFSGLQFPNYSSELNVNALELDDSALYLCASSPAGQGGWETQYFGPGTRLLVL.

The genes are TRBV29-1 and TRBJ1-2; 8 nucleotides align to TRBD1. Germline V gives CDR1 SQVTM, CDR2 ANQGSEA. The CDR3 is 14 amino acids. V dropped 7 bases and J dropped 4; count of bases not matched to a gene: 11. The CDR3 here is CSAETGAPGYGYTF. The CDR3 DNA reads TGCAGCGCCGAGACAGGGGCCCCAGGCTATGGCTACACCTTC.